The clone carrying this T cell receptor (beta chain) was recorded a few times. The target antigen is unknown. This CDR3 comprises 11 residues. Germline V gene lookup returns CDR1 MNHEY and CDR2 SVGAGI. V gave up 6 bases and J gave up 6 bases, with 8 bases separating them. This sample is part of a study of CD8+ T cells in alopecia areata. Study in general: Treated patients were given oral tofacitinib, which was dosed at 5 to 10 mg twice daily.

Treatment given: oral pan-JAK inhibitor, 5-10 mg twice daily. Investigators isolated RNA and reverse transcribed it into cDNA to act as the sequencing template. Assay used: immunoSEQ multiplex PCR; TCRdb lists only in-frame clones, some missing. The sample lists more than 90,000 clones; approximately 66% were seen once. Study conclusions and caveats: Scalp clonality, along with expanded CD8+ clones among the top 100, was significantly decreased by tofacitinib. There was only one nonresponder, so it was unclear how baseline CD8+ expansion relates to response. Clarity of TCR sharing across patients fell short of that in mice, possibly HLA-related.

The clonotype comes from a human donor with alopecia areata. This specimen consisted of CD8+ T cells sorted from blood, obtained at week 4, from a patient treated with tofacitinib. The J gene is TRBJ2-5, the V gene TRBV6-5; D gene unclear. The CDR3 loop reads CASSSRQTQYF. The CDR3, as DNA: TGTGCCAGCAGCTCCCGGCAGACCCAGTACTTC.